Included here is one T cell receptor (beta chain) sequence, with context. Which antigen it targets is not known. Base qualities are missing; no much larger clone stands one base away. In light of the paper, this sample's time point label describes: cycle 1 day 1 (C1D1), immediately before nivolumab initiation. All trial patients had relapsed after autologous stem cell transplantation, with cohorts A, B and C differing in prior brentuximab vedotin exposure. The trial cohort included 50 or so patients with relapsed/refractory classical Hodgkin lymphoma, and each patient had a best overall response of complete response, partial response or progressive disease. Single-agent nivolumab was administered to trial patients in the multi-cohort phase II CheckMate 205 trial. An independent review committee assessed best overall response using the 2007 International Working Group response criteria. PBMCs from the trial were collected at three points: immediately before nivolumab initiation (C1D1), and during therapy at cycle 2 day 1 and cycle 4 day 1. Peripheral blood was collected in 8 mL Vacutainer Cell Preparation Tubes, from which PBMCs were isolated by centrifugation and then cryopreserved.

The source of the sample is a study of PD-1 blockade in classical Hodgkin lymphoma (TCRdb year 2020). The study in broad terms: Nivolumab dosing was 3 mg/kg intravenously every 2 weeks, continuing until either disease progression or unacceptable toxicity. To define a peripheral blood immune signature of response to PD-1 blockade in classical Hodgkin lymphoma, the study combined TCR beta sequencing with CyTOF. Results the study describes overall, beyond this receptor: Baseline diversity similar to that of newly diagnosed patients was observed in trial patients achieving complete response, whereas significantly lower diversity was observed in partial responders and progressors. Lower diversity was observed in patients in whom nivolumab was started less than 1 year after ASCT, and these patients were excluded from later analyses so that confounding by immune reconstitution would be avoided. Baseline TCR diversity was reported to be lower in newly diagnosed patients than in healthy donors, and even lower in relapsed/refractory patients. The study covered only a single clinical trial cohort, and the causes of the repertoire differences, possibly disease activity or prior therapy, were still not defined. A significant rise by C4D1 was seen in CD4+ but not CD8+ TCR diversity (p=0.0027 vs p=0.16), with the rise being most apparent in complete responders (p=0.02).

CDR1 and CDR2 (SEHNR, FQNEAQ) derive from the germline V gene (reference sequence). The CDR3 starts with the cysteine, ends with the phenylalanine, and has 14 residues. CDR3 DNA is the only sequence kept; it has 42 bases, read in frame from the first base. V sheds 8 bases and J sheds 4 bases, leaving 15 bases between their ends. The Qiagen DNeasy kit was used to extract genomic DNA from unsorted PBMCs and from the negatively selected CD4+ and CD8+ fractions. Using primers that anneal to V and J segments, immunoSEQ multiplex PCR amplified the TCR beta CDR3 regions. A synthetic immune receptor repertoire was used to minimize amplification bias, and any remaining bias was removed computationally after sequencing. As for how the authors treated the data: Custom Python scripts were used to quantify repertoire diversity as the Shannon entropy index. The unsorted, CD4+ and CD8+ repertoires were each analyzed separately, with the exception of combined analyses, where CD4+ and CD8+ sequences were merged in silico. Clonal expansion was defined as a frequency increase of at least 2-fold after treatment compared with C1D1, and clones undetected at baseline were assigned a pseudocount of 0.5. Clones with 0 or 1 copy at C1D1 were defined as singleton clones, while clones with 2 or more copies were defined as non-singleton clones. Clones expanded in unsorted samples were labelled as CD4+, CD8+ or unknown by matching protein sequences in sorted samples from the same patient. Wilcoxon tests were applied to paired samples to test diversity changes from C1D1 to C4D1. Sourced from immuneACCESS, this table was stored by TCRdb with only in-frame sequences that have V and J called. A share of the clones is absent; for the studies checked, an unresolved V gene accounts for under half, and the remainder has no known explanation. V and J calls and clone size are given by that table; D and trimming were obtained from the DNA. The sample table shows about 62,000 clones, and roughly 88% are seen once. Around 12% of the sample comes from the top ten.

The TCR was taken from a human donor with classical Hodgkin lymphoma. The V and J segments used are TRBV7-9 and TRBJ2-1; TRBD2 is perhaps the D gene, given 5 matching bases. This sample comprised peripheral blood mononuclear cells (PBMCs), obtained at baseline. The CDR3: CASGIATGYNEQFF. Read as DNA, the sequence is TGTGCCAGCGGGATAGCGACGGGGTACAATGAGCAGTTCTTC. The CDR3 plus the reference TRBV7-9 and TRBJ2-1 genes for the other parts give the full variable domain: DTGVSQNPRHKITKRGQNVTFRCDPISEHNRLYWYRQTLGQGPEFLTYFQNEAQLEKSRLLSDRFSAERPKGSFSTLEIQRTEQGDSAMYLCASGIATGYNEQFFGPGTRLTVL.